This paragraph reports one TCR beta chain. The data belong to a study of blood T cell repertoires in COVID-19. Overall study context: Samples representing acute and convalescent COVID-19 were sourced from the United States, Italy and Spain. PBMCs, B-cell-depleted T cells, or T cells provided the cDNA or gDNA that made up the material.

Germline V gene lookup returns CDR1 KGHDR and CDR2 SFDVKD. The CDR3 consists of 13 residues. Trimming left V 4 bases short and J 3 bases short, with 9 bases between. In the authors' methods: Researchers report that nucleated cell counts were estimated from reference gene primer amplification. Libraries were prepared by immunoSEQ multiplex PCR; TCRdb keeps only in-frame clonotypes and omits some of them. V and J calls and clone size are copied from that table; D and trimming were computed from the DNA. The sample lists about 160,000 clones; 84% were seen once. This clonotype originated in a middle-aged man who had recovered from COVID-19. The specimen was peripheral blood. J is TRBJ2-7 and V is TRBV24-1; D may be TRBD2 (5 bases). The CDR3 protein is CATSEDFGYEQYF. The CDR3, as DNA: TGTGCCACCAGTGAGGACTTCGGCTACGAGCAGTACTTC.